This TCR beta chain was observed in a study of siplizumab effects on memory and regulatory T cells. Remarks on this clone: What it recognizes is unknown.

Findings and limits, study-wide: Siplizumab cultures yielded proliferating Tregs whose suppressive function was not confirmed. Siplizumab produced a significant drop in alloreactive sequences attributable to unstimulated CD4+ memory cells. Controls had approximately 25% Treg-derived mappable alloreactive CD4+ clones on average, versus approximately 70% with siplizumab.

CDR3 size: 13 residues. Per germline, CDR1 SSHAT and CDR2 FNYEAQ (reference sequence). V shed 5 bases, J shed 4 bases, and the junction held 4 bases outside the gene matches. Produced via immunoSEQ multiplex PCR; TCRdb's table is partial and in-frame only. Of about 120,000 clones in the sample, around 94% were seen once. This sequence joins TRBV7-7 and TRBJ2-5, with 7 bases matching TRBD1. Sequencing was carried out using non-Treg CD4+ T cells sorted from blood. This receptor was obtained from a human donor in good health. CDR3 region: CASSGRTGETQYF. CDR3 coding DNA: TGTGCCAGCAGCGGTAGGACAGGAGAGACCCAGTACTTC. The full variable domain, completed using reference TRBV7-7 and TRBJ2-5, is GAGVSQSPRYKVTKRGQDVTLRCDPISSHATLYWYQQALGQGPEFLTYFNYEAQPDKSGLPSDRFSAERPEGSISTLTIQRTEQRDSAMYRCASSGRTGETQYFGPGTRLLVL.